Presented here are 29 T cell receptor beta chains from one specimen sequenced in a study of blood T cell repertoires in COVID-19. Produced via immunoSEQ multiplex PCR; TCRdb's table is partial and in-frame only. The sample lists hundreds of thousands of clones, roughly 86% occurring once. Sequenced sample: peripheral blood. Receptor source: a woman aged 30 to 39 with COVID-19, enrolled during active disease.

This chain joins TRBV7-2 and TRBJ2-2; 8 positions match TRBD2. There are 17 residues in the CDR3. V shed 4 bases, J shed 7 bases, and the junction held 14 bases outside the gene matches. Germline values: CDR1 SGHTA, CDR2 FQGNSA. CDR3 in DNA: TGTGCCAGCAGCTCCGCTCCCGGGGGGGGTGACGGCGGGGAGCTGTTTTTT. Its protein is CASSSAPGGGDGGELFF. Drawing the rest from reference TRBV7-2 and TRBJ2-2, the complete variable domain is GAGVSQSPSNKVTEKGKDVELRCDPISGHTALYWYRQSLGQGLEFLIYFQGNSAPDKSGLPSDRFSAERTGGSVSTLTIQRTQQEDSAVYLCASSSAPGGGDGGELFFGEGSRLTVL.

The V gene is TRBV20-1, the J gene TRBJ1-2, with D tentatively TRBD1 (5 bases). Deletions cut 8 bases from V and 8 bases from J, with 15 bases between. Germline lookup yields CDR1 DFQATT and CDR2 SNEGSKA (reference sequence). The CDR3 extends over 11 amino acids. In DNA form, the CDR3 reads TGCAGTAAGGACAAGATTAGAGGCTACACCTTC. Its translation: CSKDKIRGYTF.

The rearrangement joins TRBV12-3 or TRBV12-4 to TRBJ2-1, with D perhaps matching TRBD2 (7 bases). This CDR3 is 13 amino acids long. The V end was cut by 1 base, the J end by 13 bases, with 14 bases between. The CDR3 bases are TGTGCCAGCAGTTTAGTTATGGGGGGGCTCCAGTTCTTC. This gives the protein CASSLVMGGLQFF.

This clone was found a few times. The rearrangement links TRBV14 to TRBJ1-3, with D possibly being TRBD1 (6 bases). CDR3 length: 15 residues. Deletions cut 2 bases from V and 0 bases from J, with 8 bases between. Germline-derived CDR1 and CDR2 are SGHDN and FVKESK. The CDR3 sequence is CASSQWTDSGNTIYF. The CDR3 nucleotides are TGTGCCAGCAGCCAATGGACAGACTCTGGAAACACCATATATTTT.

CDR3 sequence reads: CASSSSGTGGYEQYV. CDR3 nucleotides: TGTGCCAGCAGTTCCTCCGGGACAGGGGGCTACGAGCAGTACGTC. The chain carries TRBV27 and TRBJ2-7; 11 nucleotides agree with TRBD1. CDR3 length: 15 residues. Unmatched junction bases numbered 5, after V lost 4 bases and J lost 3 bases. Germline V gives CDR1 MNHEY, CDR2 SMNVEV (reference sequence).

This sequence joins TRBV5-6 and TRBJ1-4, with D possibly matching TRBD1 (5 bases). Germline V gives CDR1 SGHDT, CDR2 YYEEEE. V was shortened by 0 bases and J by 4 bases, with 10 bases between the two germline ends. This CDR3 has 15 residues. In DNA, the CDR3 is TGTGCCAGCAGCTTGGGACCCGGGGGTAATGAAAAACTGTTTTTT. It codes for CASSLGPGGNEKLFF.

The gene calls are TRBV3-1 (or the pseudogene TRBV3-2) and TRBJ1-1, with TRBD1 as a possible D gene (6 bases). The germline V gene has CDR1 LGHDT and CDR2 YNNKEL (reference sequence). With 1 base removed from V and 6 bases from J, the gap between germline ends came to 15 bases. The length of the CDR3 is 15 residues. CDR3 protein: CASSQGPGTNPEAFF. The CDR3 nucleotides are TGTGCCAGCAGCCAAGGGCCCGGGACAAACCCTGAAGCTTTCTTT.

This clone occurred once. The rearrangement joins TRBV29-1 to TRBJ1-1, with D possibly being TRBD1 (5 bases). CDR1 and CDR2 from the germline V gene are SQVTM and ANQGSEA. The CDR3 spans 13 residues. Trimming stripped 7 bases from V and 3 bases from J, with 15 bases between. CDR3 protein: CSAWGGEDTEAFF. The CDR3 region has the DNA TGCAGCGCCTGGGGGGGGGAAGACACTGAAGCTTTCTTT. The full variable domain, its missing parts supplied by reference TRBV29-1 and TRBJ1-1, is SAVISQKPSRDICQRGTSLTIQCQVDSQVTMMFWYRQQPGQSLTLIATANQGSEATYESGFVIDKFPISRPNLTFSTLTVSNMSPEDSSIYLCSAWGGEDTEAFFGQGTRLTVV.

The chain employs TRBV30 and TRBJ2-5; TRBD2 matches at 9 bases. The junction had 3 bases not matched to a gene; V was cut back by 3 bases and J by 1 base. Looked up from germline, CDR1 is GTSNPN and CDR2 is SVGIG (reference sequence). This CDR3 contains 14 residues. CDR3 loop: CAWRIAGAQETQYF. The CDR3 DNA reads TGTGCCTGGAGAATAGCGGGGGCCCAAGAGACCCAGTACTTC.

The rearrangement joins TRBV10-3 to TRBJ2-5, with D perhaps matching TRBD1 (7 bases). V was cut by 11 bases and J by 3 bases, with 16 bases left in between. The CDR3 loop spans 13 amino acids. From germline, CDR1 is ENHRY and CDR2 SYGVKD. CDR3 in DNA: TGTGCCTCAGGGGGGCTAGACAAAGAGACCCAGTACTTC. It encodes CASGGLDKETQYF.

The rearrangement uses TRBV30 and TRBJ2-1; a weak D match, TRBD2 (6 bases). CDR3 length: 15 residues. The germline gives CDR1 GTSNPN, CDR2 SVGIG (reference sequence). V was cut by 3 bases and J by 6 bases, with 18 bases left in between. CDR3 protein: CAWRGTGVRSNEQFF. The CDR3 DNA reads TGTGCCTGGAGAGGAACGGGGGTTCGCAGCAATGAGCAGTTCTTC.

This clone has a single count. This rearrangement joins TRBV3-1 (or the pseudogene TRBV3-2) to TRBJ2-5, with 8 positions matching TRBD1. Germline V CDR1 and CDR2: LGHDT, YNNKEL (reference sequence). V lost 0 bases to trimming and J lost 2 bases; unmatched junction nucleotides: 5. The CDR3 sequence is 16 residues long. CDR3 bases: TGTGCCAGCAGCCAAGATGACAGGGGATGGCAAGAGACCCAGTACTTC. Protein sequence: CASSQDDRGWQETQYF.

This chain links TRBV28 with TRBJ2-7; 11 bases agree with TRBD2. The CDR3 spans 15 residues. V shed 7 bases, J shed 2 bases, and the junction held 7 bases outside the gene matches. From germline, CDR1 is MDHEN and CDR2 SYDVKM. DNA of the CDR3: TGTGCCAGCACTAAACATAGCGGGGGGGCCTACGAGCAGTACGTC. As protein: CASTKHSGGAYEQYV.

This clone occurred once. This chain links TRBV7-9 with TRBJ2-5; D might be TRBD1 (5 bases). Germline V gene sequence: CDR1 SEHNR, CDR2 FQNEAQ (reference sequence). Trimming shortened V by 3 bases and J by 5 bases, and 13 bases separated the two germline ends. This CDR3 is 14 amino acids long. The CDR3 region has the DNA TGTGCCAGCAGCTTTTCTCAGGGTAGGGAGACCCAGTACTTC. Residues: CASSFSQGRETQYF.

The chain carries TRBV11-1 and TRBJ2-2; a weak D match, TRBD2 (5 bases). The CDR3 spans 14 residues. The V end lost 5 bases, the J end lost 5 bases, and 12 bases lay between the germline ends. The germline gives CDR1 SGHAT, CDR2 FQDESV (reference sequence). The CDR3 sequence: CASSPKGETGELFF. CDR3 bases: TGTGCCAGCAGCCCCAAGGGAGAGACCGGGGAGCTGTTTTTT.

The chain recombines TRBV28 with TRBJ2-7; D is unresolved. Trimming cost V 6 bases and J 4 bases, with 7 bases left between them. CDR1 and CDR2 (germline): MDHEN, SYDVKM. This CDR3 comprises 11 residues. CDR3 sequence (DNA): TGTGCCAGCAGCTCCTTTTACGAGCAGTACGTC. Its protein is CASSSFYEQYV.

The chain recombines TRBV7-5 with TRBJ2-2; the table's D call of TRBD2 was not tested on the DNA. TRBV7-5 is a listed pseudogene. The CDR3 contains 17 residues. Here the CDR3 reads CARSLEAGHTPTGELFF. CDR3 coding DNA: TGTGCCAGAAGCTTAGAGGCGGGGCACACCCCCACCGGGGAGCTGTTTTTT.

This clone appeared once. The rearrangement links TRBV14 to TRBJ2-3; 11 positions agree with TRBD2. Losses at the gene ends were 0 bases for V and 2 bases for J; bases not matched to a gene: 10. This CDR3 is 19 amino acids long. Per the germline V gene, CDR1 is SGHDN and CDR2 is FVKESK. This CDR3 reads CASSQDRGKGLAVTDTQYF. The CDR3 bases are TGTGCCAGCAGCCAAGATCGGGGAAAGGGACTAGCGGTCACAGATACGCAGTATTTT.

With regard to this clone: It is unclear where the CDR3 begins or ends on the DNA, so no DNA is shown, and the CDR3 is as TCRdb lists it. This chain connects TRBV5-6 to TRBJ2-5; the DNA was not compared with TRBD2, the D call given in the table. The CDR3 length is 15 residues, termini included. The V gene's germline CDR1 is SGHDT and CDR2 YYEEEE. The CDR3: CASSFGPGTKETQYF.

The chain carries TRBV7-8 and TRBJ2-1, with 9 bases identical to TRBD2. V lost 6 bases, J lost 4 bases, and 4 bases stayed unmatched. Per germline, CDR1 SGHVS and CDR2 FQNEAQ. This CDR3 is built from 14 residues. The CDR3 coding sequence is TGTGCCAGCAGGACTAGCGGCTCTTACAATGAGCAGTTCTTC. Its translation: CASRTSGSYNEQFF. Full variable domain (missing parts from reference TRBV7-8 and TRBJ2-1): GAGVSQSPRYKVAKRGQDVALRCDPISGHVSLFWYQQALGQGPEFLTYFQNEAQLDKSGLPSDRFFAERPEGSVSTLKIQRTQQEDSAVYLCASRTSGSYNEQFFGPGTRLTVL.

CDR3 coding DNA: TGTGCCAGCTCGCCCGGGGTTGTCGATTTGAACACTGAAGCTTTCTTT. Protein sequence: CASSPGVVDLNTEAFF. V usage is TRBV18 and J usage is TRBJ1-1; D is undetermined. Trimming removed 6 bases from V and 0 bases from J, with 17 bases in between. This CDR3 contains 16 residues. The germline CDR1 and CDR2 sequences are KGHSH and LQKENI.

The genes are TRBV20-1 and TRBJ2-5, with a tentative D call TRBD2 (6 bases). The V and J ends lost 3 bases and 1 base respectively, with 12 bases between them. This CDR3 is 14 amino acids long. CDR1 is DFQATT and CDR2 is SNEGSKA in the germline V gene (reference sequence). The CDR3 DNA reads TGCAGTGCTAGTTTTCGGAGGGCCCAAGAGACCCAGTACTTC. Encoded protein: CSASFRRAQETQYF.

The V call is TRBV28, the J call TRBJ1-1, with 9 bases that match TRBD1. The germline V gene has CDR1 MDHEN and CDR2 SYDVKM. There are 14 residues in the CDR3. The ends lost 6 bases at V and 5 bases at J; junction bases unmatched: 7. The CDR3 protein is CASRFPGQGTEAFF. In DNA form, the CDR3 reads TGTGCCAGCAGGTTCCCTGGACAGGGGACTGAAGCTTTCTTT.

This chain links TRBV6-5 with TRBJ1-5; no clear D gene. The CDR3 is 13 amino acids. V lost 0 bases, J lost 7 bases, and 7 bases lay in between. CDR1 is MNHEY and CDR2 is SVGAGI in the germline V gene. The CDR3 spells CASSYSPVQPQHF. The CDR3 bases are TGTGCCAGCAGTTACTCCCCAGTCCAGCCCCAGCATTTT.

This sequence joins TRBV6-5 and TRBJ1-5; 10 bases align to TRBD1. After removal of 5 bases from V and 6 bases from J, the junction contained 4 bases not matched to a gene. The CDR3 is 14 residues long. Germline V lookup: CDR1 MNHEY, CDR2 SVGAGI. CDR3 region: CASSRDRGRQPQHF. CDR3 sequence (DNA): TGTGCCAGCAGTCGGGACAGGGGTCGTCAGCCCCAGCATTTT.

V usage is TRBV5-1 and J usage is TRBJ1-1, with D uncertain. CDR1 is SGHRS, CDR2 YFSETQ, per germline. The CDR3 contains 15 residues. The germline V and J ends were trimmed by 0 bases and 3 bases, with 12 bases remaining between them. The CDR3, as DNA: TGCGCCAGCAGCTTGGACGGAGGAGGGCACACTGAAGCTTTCTTT. Amino acids: CASSLDGGGHTEAFF.

This clone was counted a single time. The chain uses TRBV2 and TRBJ2-1; 7 bases fit TRBD1. The CDR3 spans 13 residues. Trimming at V came to 4 bases and at J to 3 bases, leaving 0 bases not matched to a gene. Looked up from germline, CDR1 is SNHLY and CDR2 is FYNNEI. Here the CDR3 reads CASSGTGYNEQFF. In DNA, the CDR3 is TGTGCCAGCAGTGGGACAGGCTACAATGAGCAGTTCTTC.

The V gene is TRBV6-5, the J gene TRBJ2-3; 10 bases agree with TRBD1. Per germline, CDR1 MNHEY and CDR2 SVGAGI. The CDR3 runs to 13 residues. The V segment lost 8 bases and the J segment 6 bases; nucleotides outside the gene matches: 5. The CDR3 bases are TGTGCCAGCGGGACAGGGGTTTGGGATACGCAGTATTTT. Protein: CASGTGVWDTQYF.

This chain joins TRBV5-1 and TRBJ2-7, with TRBD2 identical over 11 bases. V lost 4 bases to trimming and J lost 4 bases; unmatched junction nucleotides: 7. CDR3 length equals 15 residues. Germline-derived CDR1 and CDR2 are SGHRS and YFSETQ. The CDR3 loop is CASSPRASGGYEQYF. CDR3 coding DNA: TGCGCCAGCAGCCCTCGGGCTAGCGGGGGGTACGAGCAGTACTTC.